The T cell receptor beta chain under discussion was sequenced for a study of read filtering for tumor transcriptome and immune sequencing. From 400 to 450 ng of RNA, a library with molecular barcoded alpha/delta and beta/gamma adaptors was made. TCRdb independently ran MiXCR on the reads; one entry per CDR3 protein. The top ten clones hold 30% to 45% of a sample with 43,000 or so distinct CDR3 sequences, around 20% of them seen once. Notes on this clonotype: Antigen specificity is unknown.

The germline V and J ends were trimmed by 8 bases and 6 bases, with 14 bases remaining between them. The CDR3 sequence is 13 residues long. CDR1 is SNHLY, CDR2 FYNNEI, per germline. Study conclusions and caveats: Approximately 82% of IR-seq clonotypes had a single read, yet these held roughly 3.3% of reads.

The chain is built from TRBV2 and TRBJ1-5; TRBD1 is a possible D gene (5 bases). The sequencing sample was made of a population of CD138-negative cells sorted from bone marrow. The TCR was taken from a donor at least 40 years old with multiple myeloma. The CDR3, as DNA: TGTGCCAGCTCTGAGGGCAGGGTTCAGCCCCAGCATTTT. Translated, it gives CASSEGRVQPQHF.